Listed below are T cell receptor beta chains from one sample, sequenced in a study of cytomegalovirus exposure and HLA in healthy donors. Clones were read by immunoSEQ multiplex PCR, and TCRdb kept only the in-frame ones, dropping some. The repertoire includes around 170,000 clones, around 86% of them detected once, and roughly 6.3% sits in the top ten. Material for sequencing was PBMCs. The receptors were sampled from a man in his forties in good health and CMV-seropositive. Both conserved end residues are trimmed from each CDR3.

j_call | v_call | cdr3_aa
TRBJ1-1 | TRBV28 | ASSLLGTEAF
TRBJ1-2 | TRBV5-4 | ASSSGILGALGYT
TRBJ2-6 | TRBV30 | AWDRGLNGANVLT
TRBJ2-2 | TRBV9 | ASSVGRGGRTGELF
TRBJ1-3 | TRBV13 | ASTSRGTGNTIY
TRBJ1-6 | TRBV30 | AWSVGEGTLH
TRBJ2-5 | TRBV19 | ASSILGLPTETQY
TRBJ2-7 | TRBV27 | ASSLLGASGYEQY
TRBJ1-2 | TRBV29-1 | SVEDLRRGGYT
TRBJ1-2 | TRBV15 | ATSYSVDYGYT
TRBJ2-5 | TRBV10-1 | ASSGQGKETQY
TRBJ2-1 | TRBV25-1 | ASSEFLRGSYNEQF
TRBJ2-1 | TRBV28 | ASTTAGEPSYNEQF
TRBJ1-5 | TRBV7-9 | ASSTGPNQPQH
TRBJ2-1 | TRBV9 | ASSISGNEQF
TRBJ2-3 | TRBV6-5 | ASSAGVDTQY
TRBJ2-1 | TRBV7-9 | ASSRGTVDNEQF
TRBJ1-3 | TRBV19 | ASSIDRGTHSGNTIY
TRBJ1-3 | TRBV7-6 | ASTGSGSGNTIY
TRBJ2-7 | TRBV6-5 | ASSWTGGLDEQY
TRBJ2-7 | TRBV6-5 | ARVPGQGLEQY
TRBJ2-1 | TRBV4-3 | ASSQDWGGSYNEQF
TRBJ2-3 | TRBV5-4 | ASSHMRDRGTDTQY
TRBJ2-7 | TRBV7-2 | ASTGNSGGAYEQY
TRBJ2-7 | TRBV13 | ASSSSGTGSYEQY
TRBJ1-3 | TRBV10-3 | AIRGGGLTGNTIY
TRBJ1-5 | TRBV19 | ASTRTGGGNQPQH
TRBJ2-7 | TRBV4-3 | ASSQGRGSYEQY
TRBJ1-6 | TRBV11-2 | ASSLGQGVNSPLH
TRBJ2-1 | TRBV9 | ASSVAIGGNNEQF
TRBJ1-2 | TRBV5-4 | ATSRTGGNYGYT
TRBJ2-5 | TRBV9 | ASSFGLAGETQY
TRBJ1-1 | TRBV10-3 | AAGQGRHTEAF
. | TRBV6-5 | ASSGRTAAYEQY
TRBJ2-1 | TRBV4-3 | ASSQDGTGLNEQF
TRBJ2-3 | TRBV29-1 | SERTGGPTDTQY
TRBJ2-1 | TRBV18 | ASSPEAGENNEQF
TRBJ1-1 | TRBV19 | ASSQGTEAF
TRBJ1-6 | TRBV30 | ASRRGRESPLH
TRBJ1-6 | TRBV11-2 | ASSVESSSYNSPLH
TRBJ2-2 | TRBV7-3 | ASRRAGTGSTGELF
TRBJ2-2 | TRBV9 | ASSATGQATGELF
TRBJ1-1 | TRBV30 | ACPLGGTEAF
TRBJ2-6 | TRBV27 | ASSFAQGAFSGANVLT